A selection of T cell receptor beta chains follows, all from one sample in a study of brain T cells in children with intractable seizures. Clones were sequenced by immunoSEQ multiplex PCR, and TCRdb holds only the in-frame ones, with some missing. The table lists some 62,000 clones, around 95% of them singletons, with 0.3% to 0.45% in the top ten. The starting material was peripheral blood, obtained at surgery. The receptors come from a boy in the first two years of life with focal cortical dysplasia and intractable seizures. The CDR3 runs from the conserved cysteine through the conserved F or W. Expanded clones are given a class, and other clones once, few, many or no size at all.

j_call	clone_size	v_call	cdr3_aa
TRBJ1-1	NA	TRBV11-3	CASSLDRNTEAFF
TRBJ2-5	NA	TRBV19	CASSIMGQGETQYF
TRBJ1-1	NA	TRBV29-1	CSVEEGRWTEAFF
TRBJ1-2	NA	TRBV19	CASSTLRPGRDYGYTF
TRBJ1-4	NA	TRBV10-1	CASSESTGGELFF
TRBJ1-1	NA	TRBV28	CASSRQGRAFF
TRBJ2-7	once	TRBV7-9	CASSSSIAGGPVEQYF
TRBJ1-2	NA	TRBV3-1/TRBV3-2	CASSQEAVPNYGYTF
TRBJ1-2	NA	TRBV4-3	CASSQGAGGGYGYTF
TRBJ2-7	NA	TRBV5-1	CASSLDYTYEQYF
TRBJ2-6	NA	TRBV7-2	CASSLANSLAPGANVLTF
TRBJ1-1	few	TRBV2	CASTDRGRRSTEAFF
TRBJ1-1	few	TRBV11-3	CASSLGGEAFF
TRBJ2-1	NA	TRBV25-1	CASSDGLAGTYNEQFF
TRBJ1-1	NA	TRBV6-5	CASRTGTLRNTEAFF
TRBJ2-7	NA	TRBV14	CASSLSTGASYEQYF
TRBJ2-7	NA	TRBV7-9	CASSLGTSGRANEQYF
TRBJ1-4	NA	TRBV6-6	CASSYEGNEKLFF
TRBJ2-1	NA	TRBV25-1	CASSTPSGASGDMNEQFF
TRBJ1-6	NA	TRBV2	CAGGLRGTDSPLHF
TRBJ2-3	NA	TRBV19	CASSIEHSGRGADTQYF
TRBJ2-2	NA	TRBV24-1	CATGTSGSTGELFF
TRBJ1-3	NA	TRBV4-2	CASSQGDRGNTIYF
TRBJ1-6	once	TRBV7-2	CASTVSSYNSPLHF
TRBJ1-5	NA	TRBV12-3/TRBV12-4	CASSAGQNQPQHF